Detailed here is one T cell receptor (beta chain). Germline CDR1 is DFQATT and CDR2 is SNEGSKA (reference sequence). The CDR3 sequence is 16 residues long. V was pared by 3 bases and J by 5 bases, with 22 bases between. This specimen belongs to a study of T cells in Graves' hyperthyroidism and ophthalmopathy. Patients aged 18 to 65 had newly diagnosed hyperthyroidism lasting under 2 months. Amplification targeted TCR beta CDR3 regions from RNA transcripts. The study used the HTBI primer set for a first-round RT-PCR of the TCR CDR3. TCRdb used MiXCR to reprocess the multiplex PCR reads, holding one entry per CDR3 protein. The sample yields around 340,000 distinct CDR3 sequences, over 11% seen once.

The chain uses TRBV20-1 and TRBJ1-1; D uncertain. What was sequenced was blood. The receptor was isolated from a woman aged 25 to 39 with Graves' hyperthyroidism. CDR3 coding DNA: TGCAGTGCTAGGGGCAGGAGTCGCTTATCCAGGACTGAAGCTTTCTTT. The encoded protein is CSARGRSRLSRTEAFF.